Described below is a single T cell receptor beta chain sequence and its context. This sample stems from a study of OX40 agonist ivuxolimab in advanced cancers. Clones were sequenced by immunoSEQ multiplex PCR, and TCRdb holds only the in-frame ones, with some missing. The data contain about 28,000 clones, around 85% of them seen just once; the ten biggest clones take up around 28%. This CDR3 contains 14 residues. Trimming removed 3 bases from V and 2 bases from J, with 8 bases in between. Germline loops: CDR1 ENHRY, CDR2 SYGVKD. This clonotype was obtained from an adult with an advanced solid tumor such as melanoma, head and neck, liver or kidney cancer. This chain links TRBV10-3 with TRBJ1-5; D is ambiguous. This sample comprised CD4+ or CD8+ T cells sorted from blood, obtained in a trial of the OX40 agonist ivuxolimab. CDR3 sequence: CAISDVGGNQPQHF. CDR3 DNA: TGTGCCATCAGTGACGTTGGGGGCAATCAGCCCCAGCATTTT.